One and the same sample provided the 29 T cell receptor beta chains below, sequenced in a study of CD8 T cells in Susac syndrome. Reverse transcription of about 0.5 to 1 ug RNA was carried out with random hexamers. MiXCR, applied by TCRdb to the immunoSEQ multiplex PCR reads, yields one record per CDR3 protein. The data hold approximately 190,000 distinct CDR3 sequences, with approximately 95% observed a single time. Sequencing was performed on CD4+ T cells from PBMCs. Receptor source: a human donor with Susac syndrome.

This clonotype was recorded once. The chain employs TRBV10-3 and TRBJ1-1; no definite D call. This CDR3 has 13 amino acids. Germline-derived CDR1 and CDR2 are ENHRY and SYGVKD. V was cut by 6 bases and J by 3 bases, with 11 bases left in between. CDR3 region: CAIRGTEYTEAFF. The DNA for the CDR3 is TGTGCCATCAGGGGCACAGAGTACACTGAAGCTTTCTTT.

The V call is TRBV23-1, the J call TRBJ2-7; D may be TRBD1 (6 bases). TRBV23-1 is identified as an open reading frame with a role that is uncertain. Trimming stripped 3 bases from V and 3 bases from J, with 12 bases between. CDR3 size: 14 residues. The CDR3 DNA sequence: TGCGCCAGCAGTCACCCCAGGGGTTACTACGAGCAGTACTTC. This translates into CASSHPRGYYEQYF.

The chain is built from TRBV28 and TRBJ2-7; D is perhaps TRBD2 (7 bases). Trimming removed 8 bases from V and 0 bases from J, with 14 bases in between. There are 14 residues in the CDR3. Germline V gene sequence: CDR1 MDHEN, CDR2 SYDVKM. CDR3 DNA: TGTGCCAGCGATGACAGGACTAGCTCCTACGAGCAGTACTTC. Its translation is CASDDRTSSYEQYF.

The chain is built from TRBV20-1 and TRBJ2-1; unclear D gene. V lost 3 bases, J lost 8 bases, and 20 bases lay in between. The CDR3 spans 15 residues. Germline CDR1 DFQATT, CDR2 SNEGSKA (reference sequence). The CDR3 reads CSASYPQNDRYEQFF. In nucleotides, the CDR3 is TGCAGTGCTAGTTATCCGCAAAACGACCGCTATGAGCAGTTCTTC.

The chain links TRBV20-1 to TRBJ2-7, with 7 positions matching TRBD2. With V trimmed by 0 bases and J by 3 bases, 8 bases remained unmatched. Germline assignment: CDR1 DFQATT and CDR2 SNEGSKA (reference sequence). The CDR3 is 15 amino acids. For the CDR3, the DNA is TGCAGTGCTAGAGATGAATCGAGGGAGGGCTACGAGCAGTACTTC. Amino acid sequence: CSARDESREGYEQYF.

The rearrangement joins TRBV6-5 to TRBJ1-1; D may be TRBD1 (6 bases). The germline V gene encodes CDR1 MNHEY and CDR2 SVGAGI. This CDR3 has 15 residues. Trimming took off 2 bases at V and 1 base at J, with 11 bases between the two ends. CDR3 residues: CASSYGTSTNTEAFF. The CDR3 bases are TGTGCCAGCAGTTACGGGACATCCACGAACACTGAAGCTTTCTTT.

CDR3 coding DNA: TGTGCCAGCAGTGACGGCAGGGGATGGACGCAGTACTTC. It yields the protein CASSDGRGWTQYF. The V and J genes are TRBV2 and TRBJ2-7, with D possibly matching TRBD1 (6 bases). CDR3 length: 13 residues. Germline CDR1 reads SNHLY; CDR2 reads FYNNEI. V dropped 3 bases and J dropped 9 bases, with 15 bases sitting between them. Drawing the rest from reference TRBV2 and TRBJ2-7, the complete variable domain is EPEVTQTPSHQVTQMGQEVILRCVPISNHLYFYWYRQILGQKVEFLVSFYNNEISEKSEIFDDQFSVERPDGSNFTLKIRSTKLEDSAMYFCASSDGRGWTQYFGPGTRLTVT.

This clonotype was detected only once. V and J are TRBV10-3 and TRBJ2-7; 9 bases are shared with TRBD1. The CDR3 has 14 residues. V lost 5 bases, J lost 4 bases, and 6 bases stayed unmatched. CDR1 and CDR2 (germline): ENHRY, SYGVKD. The DNA of the CDR3 is TGTGCCATCAGTACCGGGACAGGGATATACGAGCAGTACTTC. This encodes CAISTGTGIYEQYF.

The V call is TRBV6-5, the J call TRBJ2-2; possibly TRBD1 for D (5 bases). Trimming pared 6 bases from V and 6 bases from J, leaving 14 bases between. The CDR3 runs 14 residues. In germline, CDR1 is MNHEY, CDR2 SVGAGI. CDR3 nucleotide sequence: TGTGCCAGCAGGCTTGGGGCCGAGTCCGGGGAGCTGTTTTTT. Encoded protein: CASRLGAESGELFF.

This clonotype was recorded a few times. The chain has TRBV11-2 and TRBJ2-3; 8 bases line up with TRBD2. The length of the CDR3 is 15 residues. CDR1 SGHAT and CDR2 FQNNGV come from the germline V gene. V gave up 1 base and J gave up 6 bases; unmatched junction bases: 6. The CDR3 sequence: CASSLGSRGADTQYF. CDR3 nucleotides: TGTGCCAGCAGCTTAGGGTCGCGGGGGGCCGATACGCAGTATTTT.

The genes are TRBV24-1 and TRBJ2-2; D unclear. The ends were cut back, 1 base at V and 7 bases at J, with 6 bases in the middle. Germline assignment: CDR1 KGHDR and CDR2 SFDVKD. This CDR3 comprises 13 residues. The CDR3, as DNA: TGTGCCACCAGTGATTTTCCGGACGGGGAGCTGTTTTTT. This gives the protein CATSDFPDGELFF.

This sequence joins TRBV12-3 or TRBV12-4 and TRBJ1-1, with D unresolved. Trimming pared 5 bases from V and 7 bases from J, leaving 17 bases between. The CDR3 covers 14 residues. For the CDR3, the DNA is TGTGCCAGCAGTCCTATTGGAGGGCGAGGTGAAGCTTTCTTT. Its translation: CASSPIGGRGEAFF.

CDR3 nucleotides: TGTGCCAGCAGTGAATTTGGAGGCCACGAGCAGTACTTC. It translates to CASSEFGGHEQYF. This chain links TRBV25-1 with TRBJ2-7, with D perhaps TRBD2 (5 bases). The CDR3 is 13 residues long. V lost 1 base and J lost 5, with 9 bases in between. CDR1 is MGHDK, CDR2 SYGVNS, per germline.

In its sample, this clonotype was seen once. V is TRBV5-4 and J is TRBJ2-1; TRBD1 matches 7 bases. After removal of 3 bases from V and 5 bases from J, the junction contained 8 bases not matched to a gene. Germline loops: CDR1 SGHNT, CDR2 YYREEE (reference sequence). CDR3 size: 15 residues. CDR3 sequence (DNA): TGTGCCAGCAGCTCCCCGGGACAGCTAAACAATGAGCAGTTCTTC. It specifies CASSSPGQLNNEQFF.

The V and J genes are TRBV3-1 and TRBJ2-5; D might be TRBD2 (5 bases). V lost 4 bases, J lost 3 bases, and 12 bases lay in between. CDR1 and CDR2 from the germline V gene are LGHDT and YNNKEL (reference sequence). This CDR3 comprises 14 residues. The CDR3 nucleotides read TGTGCCAGCAGCCTTTGGACTGACGAAGAGACCCAGTACTTC. It encodes CASSLWTDEETQYF.

The rearrangement links TRBV12-3 or TRBV12-4 to TRBJ1-1; D gene unclear. V dropped 0 bases and J dropped 8 bases, with 10 bases sitting between them. This CDR3 comprises 13 residues. CDR3 DNA sequence: TGTGCCAGCAGTTTAGCTGTCGGGCGGGAAGCTTTCTTT. Its translation: CASSLAVGREAFF.

This rearrangement joins TRBV14 to TRBJ1-3; possible D gene TRBD1, 6 bases. V was cut by 2 bases and J by 7 bases, with 12 bases left in between. Germline lookup yields CDR1 SGHDN and CDR2 FVKESK. CDR3 length equals 14 residues. The CDR3 nucleotides read TGTGCCAGCAGCCAAAACAGGGTCGGTAACACCATATATTTT. This encodes CASSQNRVGNTIYF.

This CDR3 reads CASSLGTGGWGYTF. DNA for the CDR3: TGTGCCAGCAGTTTAGGGACAGGGGGCTGGGGCTACACCTTC. The chain employs TRBV12-3 or TRBV12-4 and TRBJ1-2, with 11 nucleotides matching TRBD1. V lost 1 base, J lost 8 bases, and 3 bases stayed unmatched. This CDR3 is 14 amino acids long.

The V gene is TRBV30, the J gene TRBJ2-2, with D possibly TRBD2 on 5 matching bases. This CDR3 contains 11 residues. Looked up from germline, CDR1 is GTSNPN and CDR2 is SVGIG (reference sequence). V was shortened by 8 bases and J by 6 bases, with 10 bases between the two germline ends. The CDR3 is CAGLGAGELFF. The CDR3 nucleotides are TGTGCCGGCCTCGGGGCCGGGGAGCTGTTTTTT.

The rearrangement uses TRBV6-5 and TRBJ1-2; TRBD1 might be the D (6 bases). Per the germline V gene, CDR1 is MNHEY and CDR2 is SVGAGI. V lost 8 bases, J lost 2 bases, and 12 bases lay in between. The length of the CDR3 is 13 residues. In DNA, the CDR3 is TGTGCCAGCTCCCGGGACAAAAACTATGGCTACACCTTC. Protein product: CASSRDKNYGYTF.

The chain uses TRBV7-3 and TRBJ1-1, with D maybe TRBD1 (5 bases). Looked up from germline, CDR1 is SGHTA and CDR2 is FQGTGA. The V end was cut by 5 bases, the J end by 4 bases, with 14 bases between. The CDR3 sequence is 14 residues long. The DNA of the CDR3 is TGTGCCAGCAGCCCCCAGGGAGAATCCACTGAAGCTTTCTTT. It is translated as CASSPQGESTEAFF.

The chain carries TRBV5-4 and TRBJ1-2; 10 positions agree with TRBD1. The CDR3 covers 15 residues. V was pared by 3 bases and J by 5 bases, with 7 bases of the junction left unmatched. Germline V lookup: CDR1 SGHNT, CDR2 YYREEE (reference sequence). CDR3 nucleotide sequence: TGTGCCAGCAGCTCCCACGGGACAGGGGTTTATGGCTACACCTTC. It codes for CASSSHGTGVYGYTF.

The chain has TRBV6-2 or TRBV6-3 and TRBJ1-6; D remains unclear. The CDR3 contains 13 residues. Germline CDR1 is MNHEY and CDR2 is SVGEGT. Trimming pared 3 bases from V and 8 bases from J, leaving 8 bases between. The CDR3 here is CASSYYGDSPLHF. The CDR3 coding sequence is TGTGCCAGCAGTTATTACGGGGATTCACCCCTCCACTTT.

The chain combines TRBV20-1 with TRBJ2-1, with 12 nucleotides matching TRBD2. CDR3 length: 15 residues. Germline V gene data show CDR1 as DFQATT and CDR2 as SNEGSKA (reference sequence). V trimming: 5 bases; J trimming: 10 bases; junction bases outside the gene matches: 12. For the CDR3, the DNA is TGCAGTGCTCGGCTGGCTAGCGGGGGGGCGAGAGAGCAGTTCTTC. It codes for CSARLASGGAREQFF.

The chain carries TRBV6-5 and TRBJ2-3; a possible D gene is TRBD1 (5 bases). The V end was cut by 6 bases, the J end by 8 bases, with 15 bases between. The V gene's germline CDR1 is MNHEY and CDR2 SVGAGI. The length of the CDR3 is 13 residues. The CDR3 loop reads CASSPTLQGTQYF. CDR3 sequence (DNA): TGTGCCAGCAGCCCAACGCTCCAGGGTACGCAGTATTTT.

The V and J genes are TRBV7-9 and TRBJ1-1; D is uncertain. The CDR3 runs to 13 residues. V dropped 2 bases and J dropped 1 base, with 5 bases sitting between them. Per germline, CDR1 SEHNR and CDR2 FQNEAQ (reference sequence). CDR3 residues: CASSLSKNTEAFF. The DNA for the CDR3 is TGTGCCAGCAGCTTAAGCAAGAACACTGAAGCTTTCTTT. Full variable domain (rest looked up from reference TRBV7-9 and TRBJ1-1): DTGVSQNPRHKITKRGQNVTFRCDPISEHNRLYWYRQTLGQGPEFLTYFQNEAQLEKSRLLSDRFSAERPKGSFSTLEIQRTEQGDSAMYLCASSLSKNTEAFFGQGTRLTVV.

The CDR3 is CAWSAAVTGYTF. DNA for the CDR3: TGTGCCTGGAGTGCAGCAGTAACTGGCTACACCTTC. The chain combines TRBV30 with TRBJ1-2; no clear D gene. Deletions cut 1 base from V and 7 bases from J, with 10 bases between. CDR1 and CDR2 (germline): GTSNPN, SVGIG (reference sequence). The CDR3 loop spans 12 amino acids.

This clonotype was observed a single time. V is TRBV5-4 and J is TRBJ1-1; D is ambiguous. The germline gives CDR1 SGHNT, CDR2 YYREEE (reference sequence). The germline V and J ends were trimmed by 3 bases and 1 base, with 7 bases remaining between them. The CDR3 runs to 13 residues. The CDR3 DNA reads as TGTGCCAGCAGCTCGGGCCCGAACACTGAAGCTTTCTTT. It encodes CASSSGPNTEAFF.

A single count supports this clonotype. The chain couples TRBV6-2 or TRBV6-3 to TRBJ2-7, with TRBD2 matching over 14 bases. This CDR3 comprises 15 residues. V trimming: 2 bases; J trimming: 6 bases; junction bases outside the gene matches: 3. Germline lookup yields CDR1 MNHEY and CDR2 SVGEGT. CDR3 DNA: TGTGCCAGCAGTTACCGGACTAGCGGGGGGACCGAGCAGTACTTC. Amino acids: CASSYRTSGGTEQYF.